This TCR beta chain appears in the sequencing data of a study of persistence of HIV-infected CD4 T cells. The count of this clone is one. Its antigen remains unidentified. The stimulus was an HIV-1 Gag 15-mer peptide pool, about 1 ug/peptide/mL. CD40L-negative CD69-negative CD45RO-high memory CD4+ T cells were sorted as populations depleted of antigen-responding cells. PBMCs were depleted of CD8+ T cells before stimulation. An approximately 20-hour stimulation of CD8-depleted PBMCs used anti-CD28/CD49d costimulation, CD40-blocking antibody and enfuvirtide. Study findings and constraints: CMV- and Gag-responding cells had lower TCRbeta richness than CD3/CD28-responding cells.

Sequencing used immunoSEQ version 4 in survey mode. Method: immunoSEQ multiplex PCR; TCRdb's copy keeps in-frame clones and lacks some. This table holds 50,000 to 65,000 clones, roughly 77% found once. The TCR was taken from an adult man with HIV who was CMV-seropositive. Source: CD4+ T cells sorted from PBMCs after 18-hour stimulation, taken from a patient who received antiretroviral therapy.

The CDR3 loop is CASSGGSGGRNEQFF. The CDR3 bases are TGCGCCAGCAGTGGGGGCTCGGGGGGTAGGAATGAGCAGTTCTTC. The chain recombines TRBV10-1 with TRBJ2-1; 7 bases are shared with TRBD2. J was trimmed by 7 bases and V by 4 bases; bases with no gene match: 10. This CDR3 comprises 15 residues. The germline V gene has CDR1 WNHNN and CDR2 SYGVQD (reference sequence).